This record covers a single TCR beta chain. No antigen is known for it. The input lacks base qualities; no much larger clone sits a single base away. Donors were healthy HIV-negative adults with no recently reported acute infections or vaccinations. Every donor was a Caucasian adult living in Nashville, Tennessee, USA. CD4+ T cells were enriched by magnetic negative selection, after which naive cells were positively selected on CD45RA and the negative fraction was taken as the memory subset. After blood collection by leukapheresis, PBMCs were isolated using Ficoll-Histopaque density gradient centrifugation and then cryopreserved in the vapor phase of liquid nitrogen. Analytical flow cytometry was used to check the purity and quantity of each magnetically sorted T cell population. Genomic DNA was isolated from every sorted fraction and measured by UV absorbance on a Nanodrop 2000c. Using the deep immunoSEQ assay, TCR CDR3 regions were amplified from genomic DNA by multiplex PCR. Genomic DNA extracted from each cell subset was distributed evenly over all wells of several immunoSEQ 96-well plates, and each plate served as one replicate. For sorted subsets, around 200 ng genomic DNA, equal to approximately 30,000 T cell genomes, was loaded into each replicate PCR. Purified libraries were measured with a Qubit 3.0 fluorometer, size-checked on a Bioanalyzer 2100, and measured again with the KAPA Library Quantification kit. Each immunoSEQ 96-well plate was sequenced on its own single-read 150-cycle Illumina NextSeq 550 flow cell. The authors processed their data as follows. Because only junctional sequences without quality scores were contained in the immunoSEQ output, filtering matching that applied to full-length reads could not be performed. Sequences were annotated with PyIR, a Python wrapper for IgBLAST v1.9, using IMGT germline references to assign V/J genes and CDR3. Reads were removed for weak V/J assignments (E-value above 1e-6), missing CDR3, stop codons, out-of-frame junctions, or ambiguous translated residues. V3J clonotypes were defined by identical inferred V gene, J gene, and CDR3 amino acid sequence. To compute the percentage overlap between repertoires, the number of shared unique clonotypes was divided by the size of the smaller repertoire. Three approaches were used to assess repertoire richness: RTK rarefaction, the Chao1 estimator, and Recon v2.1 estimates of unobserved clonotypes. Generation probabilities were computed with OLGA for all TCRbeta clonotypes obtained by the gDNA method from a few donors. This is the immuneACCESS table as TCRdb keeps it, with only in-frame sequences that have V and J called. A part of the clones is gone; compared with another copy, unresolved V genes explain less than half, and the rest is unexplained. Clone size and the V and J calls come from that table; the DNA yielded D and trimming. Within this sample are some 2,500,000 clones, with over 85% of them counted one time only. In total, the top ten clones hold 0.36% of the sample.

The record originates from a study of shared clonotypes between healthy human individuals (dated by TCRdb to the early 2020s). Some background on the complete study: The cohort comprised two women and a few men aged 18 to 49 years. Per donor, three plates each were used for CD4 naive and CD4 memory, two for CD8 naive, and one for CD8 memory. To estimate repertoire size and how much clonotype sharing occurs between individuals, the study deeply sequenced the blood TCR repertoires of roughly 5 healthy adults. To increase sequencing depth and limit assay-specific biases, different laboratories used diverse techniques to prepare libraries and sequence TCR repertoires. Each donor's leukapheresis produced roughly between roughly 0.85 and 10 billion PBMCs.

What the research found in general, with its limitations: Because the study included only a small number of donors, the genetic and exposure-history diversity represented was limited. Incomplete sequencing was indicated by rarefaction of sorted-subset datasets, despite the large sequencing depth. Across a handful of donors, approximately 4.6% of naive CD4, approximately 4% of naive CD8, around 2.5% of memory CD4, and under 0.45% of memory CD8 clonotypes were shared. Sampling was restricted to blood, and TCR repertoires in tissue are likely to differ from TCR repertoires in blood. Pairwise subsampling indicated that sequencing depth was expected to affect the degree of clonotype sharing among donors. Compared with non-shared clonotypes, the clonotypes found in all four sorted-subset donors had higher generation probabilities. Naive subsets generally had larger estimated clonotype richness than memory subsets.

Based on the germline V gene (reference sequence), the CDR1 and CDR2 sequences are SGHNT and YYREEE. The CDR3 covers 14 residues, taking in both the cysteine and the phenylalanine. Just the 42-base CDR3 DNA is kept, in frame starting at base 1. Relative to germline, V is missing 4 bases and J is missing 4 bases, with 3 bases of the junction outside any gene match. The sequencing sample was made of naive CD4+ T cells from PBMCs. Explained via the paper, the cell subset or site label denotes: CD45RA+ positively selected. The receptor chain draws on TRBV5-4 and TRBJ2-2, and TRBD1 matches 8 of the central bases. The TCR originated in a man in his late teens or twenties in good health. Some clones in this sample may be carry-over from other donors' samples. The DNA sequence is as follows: TGTGCCAGCAGCAGACAGGGGTCCACCGGGGAGCTGTTTTTT. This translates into CASSRQGSTGELFF.